This note documents a single T cell receptor (beta chain) sequence. Its antigen is unidentified. The assay was immunoSEQ multiplex PCR, and TCRdb's table has in-frame clones only and misses some. The sample records 1.4 million or so clones, about 98.5% being singletons. The CDR3 extends over 12 amino acids. The ends were cut back, 7 bases at V and 0 bases at J, with 9 bases in the middle. Germline V gene lookup returns CDR1 SQVTM and CDR2 ANQGSEA. The entry originates in a study of shared clonotypes between healthy human individuals. In the study overall: Every donor yielded three CD4 naive, three CD4 memory, two CD8 naive and one CD8 memory plate. Study-level results: The study found approximately 5% of naive CD4 clonotypes shared across a handful of donors.

Sequenced: naive CD4+ T cells sorted from blood. Described subset: CD45RA+ positively selected. The source of this sequence is a man younger than 40 in good health. The V call is TRBV29-1, the J call TRBJ1-2; weak D call: TRBD1 (5 bases). In nucleotides, the CDR3 is TGCAGCGGTGAGGGGCCTAACTATGGCTACACCTTC. Its protein is CSGEGPNYGYTF.